The text below deals with one T cell receptor beta chain. The CDR3 is 14 amino acids. The germline V and J ends were trimmed by 6 bases and 1 base, with 12 bases remaining between them. Per the germline V gene, CDR1 is MNHEY and CDR2 is SMNVEV (reference sequence). This sample is part of a study of T cell changes during pregnancy in multiple sclerosis. The data were produced by immunoSEQ multiplex PCR, yet TCRdb's version contains in-frame clones alone and is incomplete. The data hold about 92,000 clones, with more than 85% observed a single time. This clonotype was sampled from a female donor with multiple sclerosis, enrolled in a pregnancy study. The chain recombines TRBV27 with TRBJ1-1; D possibly corresponds to TRBD1 (6 bases). The specimen was peripheral blood, collected in the first trimester of pregnancy. Here the CDR3 reads CASRNDRTNTEAFF. CDR3 in DNA: TGTGCCAGCAGGAACGACAGGACGAACACTGAAGCTTTCTTT.